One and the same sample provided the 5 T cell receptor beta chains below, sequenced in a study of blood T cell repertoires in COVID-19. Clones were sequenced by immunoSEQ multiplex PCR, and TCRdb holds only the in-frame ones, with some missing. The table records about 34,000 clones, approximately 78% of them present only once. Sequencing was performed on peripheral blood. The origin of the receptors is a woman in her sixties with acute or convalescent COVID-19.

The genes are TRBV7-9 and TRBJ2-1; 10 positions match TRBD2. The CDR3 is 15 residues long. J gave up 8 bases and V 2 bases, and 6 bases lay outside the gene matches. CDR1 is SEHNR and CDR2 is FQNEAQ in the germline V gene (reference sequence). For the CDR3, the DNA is TGTGCCAGCAGCTTATCCCAGCGGGGGGGCGATGAGCAGTTCTTC. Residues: CASSLSQRGGDEQFF. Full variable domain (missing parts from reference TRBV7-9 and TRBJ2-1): DTGVSQNPRHKITKRGQNVTFRCDPISEHNRLYWYRQTLGQGPEFLTYFQNEAQLEKSRLLSDRFSAERPKGSFSTLEIQRTEQGDSAMYLCASSLSQRGGDEQFFGPGTRLTVL.

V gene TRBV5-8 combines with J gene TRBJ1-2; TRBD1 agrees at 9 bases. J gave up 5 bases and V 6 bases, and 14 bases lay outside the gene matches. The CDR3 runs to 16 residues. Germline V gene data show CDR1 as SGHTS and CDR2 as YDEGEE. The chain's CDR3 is CASTLFSGQGDYGYTF. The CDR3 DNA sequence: TGTGCCAGCACCCTATTCTCGGGACAGGGCGATTATGGCTACACCTTC.

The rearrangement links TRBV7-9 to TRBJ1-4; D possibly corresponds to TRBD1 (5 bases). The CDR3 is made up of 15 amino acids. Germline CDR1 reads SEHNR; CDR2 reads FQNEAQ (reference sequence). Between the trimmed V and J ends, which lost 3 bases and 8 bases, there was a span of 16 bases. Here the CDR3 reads CASSFFQGGEEKLFF. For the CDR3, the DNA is TGTGCCAGCAGCTTTTTTCAGGGAGGAGAGGAAAAACTGTTTTTT.

CDR3: CASSSTGNQREQYF. For the CDR3, the DNA is TGTGCCAGCAGCTCGACGGGGAACCAGCGGGAGCAGTACTTC. This chain connects TRBV11-1 to TRBJ2-7, with a weak D call TRBD2 (5 bases). The V end lost 4 bases, the J end lost 7 bases, and 17 bases lay between the germline ends. Germline V gene sequence: CDR1 SGHAT, CDR2 FQDESV (reference sequence). The CDR3 totals 14 residues.

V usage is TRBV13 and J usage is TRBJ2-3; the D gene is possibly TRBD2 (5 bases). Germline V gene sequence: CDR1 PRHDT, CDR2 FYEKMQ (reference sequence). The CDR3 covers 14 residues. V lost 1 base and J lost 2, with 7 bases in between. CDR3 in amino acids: CASSLAGVTDTQYF. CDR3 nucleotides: TGTGCCAGCAGCTTAGCCGGGGTCACAGATACGCAGTATTTT.